This T cell receptor (beta chain) derives from a study of T cells expressing NK-cell markers. Study-level background: Seven HCMV-seropositive donors and one seronegative donor made up the eight sequenced donors. General study findings and limits: Dominance of the CD3+CD56-NKG2C+ fraction by these clonotypes also held in a few donors. Questions lingered over whether expanded NKG2C+ T cell clones were HCMV-specific. The contribution of dominant NKG2C+ clonotypes to CD8+ T cells in about 6 donors was roughly 1.0-7.5%.

Looked up from germline, CDR1 is MNHEY and CDR2 is SVGAGI. The CDR3 consists of 16 residues. TCRdb re-analyzed the 5' RACE reads; it lists each CDR3 protein once, without DNA. The sample has 500,000 to 700,000 distinct CDR3 sequences. Concerning this clonotype itself: The antigen is unknown.

This TCR was recovered from a young man in good health. The sample taken for sequencing was blood T cells: a sorted CD56 or NKG2C T cell subset, CD4+ or CD8+ T cells, or bulk PBMC T cells (not recorded which). The V and J genes are TRBV6-5 and TRBJ1-5; there is no DNA to check the TCRdb D call of TRBD1. This chain's CDR3 is CASSYLRGTGKFPQHF.